A selection of T cell receptor beta chains follows, all from one sample in a study of early T cells in non-severe SARS-CoV-2 infection. Using its own MiXCR run on the 5' RACE reads, TCRdb lists one record per CDR3 protein. The sample yields approximately 62,000 distinct CDR3 sequences, over 10% seen once. Sequenced: whole blood. These receptors all stem from an adult who was a healthcare worker with PCR-confirmed SARS-CoV-2 infection or an uninfected control (not recorded which). The CDR3 runs from the conserved cysteine through the conserved F or W. The D gene is left open where the match is weak. Clone size appears in some rows only: once, few, many, or a class for an expanded clone.

d_call j_call clone_size v_call cdr3_nt cdr3_aa
NA TRBJ2-1 many TRBV5-1 TGCGCCAGCAGCTTGGTGGGAGCCCCCTACAATGAGCAGTTCTTC CASSLVGAPYNEQFF
NA TRBJ2-5 few TRBV27 TGTGCCAGCAGTTACCTCTCTAGGTTGGGCCAAGAGACCCAGTACTTC CASSYLSRLGQETQYF
NA TRBJ2-1 NA TRBV5-6 TGTGCCAGCAGCGGGGGACTTCAATACGATGAGCAGTTCTTC CASSGGLQYDEQFF
TRBD2 TRBJ2-1 many TRBV20-1 TGCAGTGCTATCGACAATCGGGGGGTTAATGAGCAGTTCTTC CSAIDNRGVNEQFF
TRBD2 TRBJ2-2 many TRBV7-6 TGTGCCAGCAGCCTACTGATAGGGCGGGAGAGAGGCACCGGGGAGCTGTTTTTT CASSLLIGRERGTGELFF
NA TRBJ2-3 NA TRBV29-1 TGCAGCGTTGTTTTGGGCAGGGGAGGGGATACGCAGTATTTT CSVVLGRGGDTQYF
NA TRBJ2-2 NA TRBV20-1 TGCAGTGCTAGACCAAACACCGGGGAGCTGTTTTTT CSARPNTGELFF
NA TRBJ1-1 many TRBV5-5 TGTGCCAGCAGCTGGAGCATGAGTGACAGCATGAACACTGAAGCTTTCTTT CASSWSMSDSMNTEAFF
TRBD1 TRBJ2-1 few TRBV29-1 TGCAGCGTTGCGGACAGGGTTCAGTTCTTC CSVADRVQFF
NA TRBJ2-3 many TRBV5-6 TGTGCCAGCAGCTTGAGTCTTTCAGCAGGAACAGATACGCAGTATTTT CASSLSLSAGTDTQYF
NA TRBJ2-7 few TRBV5-6 TGTGCCAGCAGCTTCTGGAGGGGCACCACCTACGAGCAGTACTTC CASSFWRGTTYEQYF
TRBD2 TRBJ2-5 many TRBV29-1 TGCAGCGTTGAAGGACTAGCGGGGGAGGCCCAGTACTTC CSVEGLAGEAQYF
NA TRBJ1-2 NA TRBV27 TGTGCCAGCAGTTTGTCCCTCCATACTAACTATGGCTACACCTTC CASSLSLHTNYGYTF
NA TRBJ2-7 few TRBV15 TGTGCCACCAGCAGGGGCGGGCCTTCCTACGAGCAGTACTTC CATSRGGPSYEQYF
TRBD1 TRBJ1-6 many TRBV4-1 TGCGCCAGCAGCCGAGGACAGGGACTCTCTCGGGGGTCACCCCTCCACTTT CASSRGQGLSRGSPLHF
TRBD2 TRBJ2-5 many TRBV7-8 TGTGCCAGCAGCAGGACTAGCGGGAGGGCCATAGAGACCCAGTACTTC CASSRTSGRAIETQYF
NA TRBJ1-1 many TRBV30 TGTGCCTGGAGTGAGGGGAGTCATACTGAAGCTTTCTTT CAWSEGSHTEAFF
NA TRBJ2-5 few TRBV24-1 TGTGCCACCAGTGACTCACGGGACGCCGAGACCCAGTACTTC CATSDSRDAETQYF
NA TRBJ1-1 few TRBV7-9 TGTGCCAGCAGCTCGGACACTGAAGCTTTCTTT CASSSDTEAFF
NA TRBJ1-3 NA TRBV28 TGTGCCAGCCAGAGGGGGTTTTCGGGAAACACCATATATTTT CASQRGFSGNTIYF
NA TRBJ1-1 few TRBV28 TGTGCCAGCAGTTTGTGGGGGGCCGACGACCAGAACACTGAAGCTTTCTTT CASSLWGADDQNTEAFF
TRBD1 TRBJ2-7 many TRBV20-1 TGCAGTGCTAGAGGGGGGGCCGACAGGGGCGAGCAGTACTTC CSARGGADRGEQYF
NA TRBJ2-3 many TRBV30 TGTGCCTGGACCCGGCGGATGGGAGATACGCAGTATTTT CAWTRRMGDTQYF
TRBD2 TRBJ2-1 few TRBV5-4 TGTGCCAGCAGCTTTAGCGGGAGGGGGTACAATGAGCAGTTCTTC CASSFSGRGYNEQFF
NA TRBJ2-1 NA TRBV9 TGTGCCAGCAGCGTATTAGCGGTACCTTACAATGAGCAGTTCTTC CASSVLAVPYNEQFF
TRBD2 TRBJ2-1 many TRBV11-2 TGTGCCAGCAGCCCACTAGCGGGAAGTACCTACAATGAGCAGTTCTTC CASSPLAGSTYNEQFF